A selection of T cell receptor beta chains follows, all from one sample in a study of T cells in Graves' hyperthyroidism and ophthalmopathy. TCRdb redid the calling of the multiplex PCR reads with MiXCR, one entry per CDR3 protein. Among about 500,000 distinct CDR3 sequences listed, roughly 16% were seen once. Sample: blood. The receptor set was obtained from a woman in her 30s with Graves' ophthalmopathy. CDR3s include the opening cysteine and the closing phenylalanine or tryptophan. Each record gives: clone size, D gene, V gene, J gene, CDR3 DNA, CDR3 protein. A D gene is named only where the DNA matches it firmly. Not all rows give a size; the values are once, few, many and, for expanded clones, a class.

many	NA	TRBV20-1	TRBJ2-2	TGCAGTGCTAGAGATTTGGGACGGAGAACCGGGGAGCTGTTTTTT	CSARDLGRRTGELFF
many	NA	TRBV20-1	TRBJ2-1	TGCAGTGCTAGAGATCTAGGGGCTGCCAATGAGCAGTTCTTC	CSARDLGAANEQFF
few	NA	TRBV20-1	TRBJ1-1	TGCAGTGCTCAAGACAGGATTGTAATGAACACTGAAGCTTTCTTT	CSAQDRIVMNTEAFF
NA	NA	TRBV20-1	TRBJ1-5	TGCAGTGCTTTTGACACCGGACAATATAGCAATCAGCCCCAGCATTTT	CSAFDTGQYSNQPQHF
many	TRBD1	TRBV2	TRBJ2-7	TGTGCCAGCAGTCCCCAATTCCGACAGGGGAAGGAGCAGTACTTC	CASSPQFRQGKEQYF
many	NA	TRBV29-1	TRBJ2-2	TGCAGCGCCGGGGGCACCGGGGAGCTGTTTTTT	CSAGGTGELFF
few	NA	TRBV9	TRBJ2-1	TGTGCCAGCAGCATGGGACTGGTTCACAATGAGCAGTTCTTC	CASSMGLVHNEQFF
many	TRBD2	TRBV20-1	TRBJ2-7	TGCAGTGCTCCCGGACTAGCGGGAGGACACGAGCAGTACTTC	CSAPGLAGGHEQYF
many	NA	TRBV28	TRBJ1-4	TGTGCCAGCAGCCTCGGGGGAGCAACTAATGAAAAACTGTTTTTT	CASSLGGATNEKLFF
few	NA	TRBV25-1	TRBJ1-1	TGTGCCAGCAGTGAAGGGGTGAGGCTGAACACTGAAGCTTTCTTT	CASSEGVRLNTEAFF
NA	NA	TRBV4-3	TRBJ2-3	TGCGCCAGCAGCCAAGAAAATGTTGGCACAGATACGCAGTATTTT	CASSQENVGTDTQYF
NA	TRBD2	TRBV4-1	TRBJ2-7	TGCGCCAGCAGCCAGGATAGCGGGGGAAGAGGGTCCTACGAGCAGTACTTC	CASSQDSGGRGSYEQYF
few	TRBD2	TRBV5-4	TRBJ2-3	TGTGCCAGCAGCTTACCGGGACTAGTAGATACGCAGTATTTT	CASSLPGLVDTQYF
many	NA	TRBV7-2	TRBJ2-7	TGTGCCAGCAGCACTACGGTGAGGTGGTGGGTGGAGCAGTACTTC	CASSTTVRWWVEQYF
many	NA	TRBV12-3/TRBV12-4	TRBJ1-1	TGTGCCAGCAGTTTGAGCCAGATGAACACTGAAGCTTTCTTT	CASSLSQMNTEAFF
few	TRBD1	TRBV29-1	TRBJ2-2	TGCAGCACCCGACAGGGCCACACCGGGGAGCTGTTTTTT	CSTRQGHTGELFF
many	TRBD1	TRBV5-1	TRBJ2-1	TGCGCCAGCAGCTTGGCCGGGACAGGGTACAATGAGCAGTTCTTC	CASSLAGTGYNEQFF
NA	NA	TRBV10-2	TRBJ1-5	TGCGCCAGCAGGGCAGGGGAGTTGGGCAATCAGCCCCAGCATTTT	CASRAGELGNQPQHF
many	TRBD1	TRBV28	TRBJ1-2	TGTGCCAGCAGTTTACCGGGACAGAACTATGGCTACACCTTC	CASSLPGQNYGYTF
many	NA	TRBV15	TRBJ2-7	TGTGCCACCAGCAGGGGGTTTTATAGCAGGGATAAGCCCTACGAGCAGTACTTC	CATSRGFYSRDKPYEQYF
many	TRBD2	TRBV3-1	TRBJ2-1	TGTGCCAGCCGCCTTAGCGGGAGCGCCTACAATGAGCAGTTCTTC	CASRLSGSAYNEQFF
many	NA	TRBV7-3	TRBJ2-1	TGTGCCAGCAGCATCCTGGGGGCGGGGTACTCCTACAATGAGCAGTTCTTC	CASSILGAGYSYNEQFF
NA	TRBD2	TRBV4-3	TRBJ2-1	TGCGCCAGCAGCCAAGCGGGCGGGAGGGTCCATGAGCAGTTCTTC	CASSQAGGRVHEQFF
NA	TRBD2	TRBV7-3	TRBJ2-7	TGTGCCAGCTCCGCCGGGGGCGGGAGGGTCTACGAGCAGTACTTC	CASSAGGGRVYEQYF
NA	TRBD2	TRBV4-3	TRBJ2-1	TGCGCCAGCAGCCATCGAAGGGGTGGGCGACTAGCGGGGTACAATGAGCAGTTCTTC	CASSHRRGGRLAGYNEQFF
many	TRBD1	TRBV10-3	TRBJ2-7	TGTGCCATCAGTGACCTAGCTCGGACAGGGGATAGGTCCTACGAGCAGTACTTC	CAISDLARTGDRSYEQYF
few	NA	TRBV6-9	TRBJ1-5	TGTGCCAGCAGTTACCAGGACAGACAGCCCCAGCATTTT	CASSYQDRQPQHF
NA	TRBD1	TRBV4-3	TRBJ1-1	TGCGCCAGCAGGCTGAGACAGGGGGCCACTGAAGCTTTCTTT	CASRLRQGATEAFF
many	NA	TRBV4-3	TRBJ1-6	TGCGCCAGCAGCCAAGATGAAAGGGGGAGGAATTCACCCCTCCACTTT	CASSQDERGRNSPLHF
many	NA	TRBV7-9	TRBJ1-1	TGTGCCAGCAGCGCCCTAGGGGGGAACACTGAAGCTTTCTTT	CASSALGGNTEAFF
many	TRBD2	TRBV20-1	TRBJ2-3	TGCAGTGCTAGGGCCAACCGGGACAGGGGACTAGCGGGAACAGATACGCAGTATTTT	CSARANRDRGLAGTDTQYF
many	TRBD2	TRBV5-4	TRBJ2-1	TGTGCCAGCAGCCCGGAGCTAGCGGACTCCTACAATGAGCAGTTCTTC	CASSPELADSYNEQFF
NA	TRBD1	TRBV4-2	TRBJ2-2	TGTGCCAGTACACCGGGACAGGGGGCTTCCGGGGAGCTGTTTTTT	CASTPGQGASGELFF
NA	NA	TRBV20-1	TRBJ2-7	TGCAGTGCCGGGGGTTCCAGCTCCTACGAGCAGTACTTC	CSAGGSSSYEQYF
many	TRBD1	TRBV27	TRBJ1-1	TGTGCCAGCACGGACAGGGCAAACACTGAAGCTTTCTTT	CASTDRANTEAFF
NA	NA	TRBV6-1	TRBJ2-5	TGTGCCAGCACTGAGGACTGGGAAGAGACCCAGCACTTC	CASTEDWEETQHF
NA	NA	TRBV12-3/TRBV12-4	TRBJ2-1	TGTGCCAGCAGTTGGCTCGATGAGCAGTTCTTC	CASSWLDEQFF